The TCR beta chain described here comes from a study of identical twins. Study-level findings and limits: Invariant T cells like MAIT and iNKT could partly confound the zero-insertion analyses. Researchers reported excess low generation probability among twin-shared out-of-frame alpha sequences. Weaker excess twin sharing was observed in beta out-of-frame sequences. Rather than following the same donors, the conclusions depended on cross-sectional statistical analysis.

The V gene's germline CDR1 is SGHRS and CDR2 YFSETQ. V gave up 0 bases and J gave up 7 bases; unmatched junction bases: 13. The CDR3 is 17 amino acids. Of note for this clonotype: Its matching antigen is unknown.

TCRdb re-derived calls from the 5' RACE reads in MiXCR, one entry per CDR3 protein. The sample consists of 450,000 or so distinct CDR3 sequences, under 20% of them appearing once. This receptor was identified in a man between 45 and 60 years old in good health. Sequencing input: naive T cells sorted from blood. The chain employs TRBV5-1 and TRBJ2-1; 7 bases are shared with TRBD2. DNA of the CDR3: TGCGCCAGCAGCTTGGTGGTGTTGGCTAGCGGAACTAATGAGCAGTTCTTC. Its protein product is CASSLVVLASGTNEQFF.